Shown below are 8 T cell receptor beta chains from a single sample sequenced in a study of cytomegalovirus exposure and HLA in healthy donors. PCR amplification relied on 60 Vbeta primers (plus 13 Jbeta primers). Repertoires were generated with immunoSEQ multiplex PCR, while TCRdb's copy carries only in-frame clones and drops some. Here the sample spans some 130,000 clones, 79% being singletons. Material: PBMCs. Receptor source: a male donor in good health and CMV-seronegative.

This sequence joins TRBV6-5 and TRBJ2-7; TRBD2 is a possible D gene (5 bases). Trimming left V 0 bases short and J 2 bases short, with 8 bases between. Germline CDR1 MNHEY, CDR2 SVGAGI. The CDR3 spans 14 residues. Here the CDR3 DNA reads TGTGCCAGCAGTTACTCCGGGGATACCTACGAGCAGTACTTC. Protein sequence: CASSYSGDTYEQYF.

The genes are TRBV7-8 and TRBJ2-5; 8 bases are a match to TRBD2. Germline V gene lookup returns CDR1 SGHVS and CDR2 FQNEAQ. V was clipped by 0 bases and J by 1 base; unmatched bases: 4. CDR3 length: 16 residues. The CDR3 here is CASSLAGTSFQETQYF. The CDR3 region has the DNA TGTGCCAGCAGCTTAGCAGGGACTAGTTTCCAAGAGACCCAGTACTTC.

The V call is TRBV27, the J call TRBJ1-1, with 9 bases fitting TRBD1. CDR3 length equals 12 residues. In germline, CDR1 is MNHEY, CDR2 SMNVEV (reference sequence). J lost 7 bases, V lost 10 bases, and 7 bases had no gene match. The CDR3, as DNA: TGTGCCACCTCGGGGACAGGGCTTGAAGCTTTCTTT. Its translation is CATSGTGLEAFF.

CDR3 nucleotide sequence: TGCGCCAGCAGCCAAGACGGAGGGGAGAAGTACTTC. Translation: CASSQDGGEKYF. The chain carries TRBV4-1 and TRBJ2-5; TRBD2 might be the D (6 bases). The CDR3 runs 12 residues. The germline CDR1 and CDR2 sequences are MGHRA and YSYEKL. The ends were cut back, 0 bases at V and 12 bases at J, with 11 bases in the middle.

This clone was observed a few times. The V gene is TRBV5-4, the J gene TRBJ2-2, with TRBD1 as a possible D gene (6 bases). Per the germline V gene, CDR1 is SGHNT and CDR2 is YYREEE (reference sequence). V lost 5 bases and J lost 2, with 13 bases in between. This CDR3 has 15 amino acids. The DNA of the CDR3 is TGTGCCAGCAGTGCGATGGGACAAAACACCGGGGAGCTGTTTTTT. It translates to CASSAMGQNTGELFF.

This clone was seen a handful of times. This chain links TRBV6-5 with TRBJ1-4; TRBD1 matches 12 bases. The CDR3 contains 14 residues. Germline V CDR1 and CDR2: MNHEY, SVGAGI. Germline trimming cut 8 bases from V and 5 bases from J; bases unmatched to any gene: 3. The DNA for the CDR3 is TGTGCCAGCGGGACAGGGGGCGGCAATGAAAAACTGTTTTTT. This sequence encodes CASGTGGGNEKLFF.

The chain links TRBV7-2 to TRBJ1-2; TRBD1 might be the D (6 bases). Germline V gene sequence: CDR1 SGHTA, CDR2 FQGNSA. This CDR3 has 15 amino acids. Trimming pared 5 bases from V and 8 bases from J, leaving 21 bases between. CDR3 region: CASSPVVGEQGGYTF. In DNA form, the CDR3 reads TGTGCCAGCAGCCCAGTCGTGGGGGAACAGGGCGGCTACACCTTC.

The chain recombines TRBV7-3 with TRBJ2-7; 8 positions agree with TRBD2. Germline CDR1 reads SGHTA; CDR2 reads FQGTGA. Germline trimming cut 7 bases from V and 2 bases from J; bases unmatched to any gene: 19. The CDR3 sequence is 18 residues long. Here the CDR3 DNA reads TGTGCCAGCACCTGGACTAGCCCGATGATAGAGGGGGCCTACGAGCAGTACTTC. Protein sequence: CASTWTSPMIEGAYEQYF.